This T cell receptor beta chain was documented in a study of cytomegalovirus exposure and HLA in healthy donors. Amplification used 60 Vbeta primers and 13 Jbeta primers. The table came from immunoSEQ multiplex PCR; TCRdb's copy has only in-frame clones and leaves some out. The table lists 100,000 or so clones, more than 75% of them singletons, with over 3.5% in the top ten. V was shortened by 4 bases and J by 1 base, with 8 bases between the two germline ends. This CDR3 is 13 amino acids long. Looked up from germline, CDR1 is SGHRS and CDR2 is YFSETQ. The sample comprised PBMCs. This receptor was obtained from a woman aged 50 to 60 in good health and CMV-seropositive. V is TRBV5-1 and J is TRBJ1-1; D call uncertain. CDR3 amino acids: CASSPGPNTEAFF. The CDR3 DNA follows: TGCGCCAGCAGCCCAGGCCCGAACACTGAAGCTTTCTTT.